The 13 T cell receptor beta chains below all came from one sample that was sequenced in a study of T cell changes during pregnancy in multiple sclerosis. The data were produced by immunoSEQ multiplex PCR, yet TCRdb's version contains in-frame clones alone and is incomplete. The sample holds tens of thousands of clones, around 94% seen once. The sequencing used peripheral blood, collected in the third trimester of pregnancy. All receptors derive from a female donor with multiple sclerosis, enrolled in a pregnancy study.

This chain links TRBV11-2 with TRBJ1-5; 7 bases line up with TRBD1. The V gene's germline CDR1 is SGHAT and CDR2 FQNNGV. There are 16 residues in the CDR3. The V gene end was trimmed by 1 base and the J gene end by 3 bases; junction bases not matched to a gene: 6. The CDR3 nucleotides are TGTGCCAGCAGCTTAGGGACAGGTCAGGACAATCAGCCCCAGCATTTT. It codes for CASSLGTGQDNQPQHF.

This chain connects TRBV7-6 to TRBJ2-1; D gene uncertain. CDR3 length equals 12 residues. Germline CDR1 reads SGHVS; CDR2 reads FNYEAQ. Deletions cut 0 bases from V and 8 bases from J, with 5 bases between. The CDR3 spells CASSLAEDEQFF. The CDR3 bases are TGTGCCAGCAGCTTAGCAGAGGATGAGCAGTTCTTC.

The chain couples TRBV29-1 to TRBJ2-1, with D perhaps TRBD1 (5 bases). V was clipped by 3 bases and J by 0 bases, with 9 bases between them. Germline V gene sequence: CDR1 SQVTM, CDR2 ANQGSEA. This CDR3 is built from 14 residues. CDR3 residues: CSVDRRGSYNEQFF. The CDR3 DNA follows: TGCAGCGTTGACCGAAGGGGCTCCTACAATGAGCAGTTCTTC.

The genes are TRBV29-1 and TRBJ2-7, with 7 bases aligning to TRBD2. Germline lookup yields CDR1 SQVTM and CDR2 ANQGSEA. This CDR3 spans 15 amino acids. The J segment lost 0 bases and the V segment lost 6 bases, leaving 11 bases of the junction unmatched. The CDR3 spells CSVAIAGASSYEQYF. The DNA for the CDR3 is TGCAGCGTCGCCATAGCGGGCGCTAGCTCCTACGAGCAGTACTTC.

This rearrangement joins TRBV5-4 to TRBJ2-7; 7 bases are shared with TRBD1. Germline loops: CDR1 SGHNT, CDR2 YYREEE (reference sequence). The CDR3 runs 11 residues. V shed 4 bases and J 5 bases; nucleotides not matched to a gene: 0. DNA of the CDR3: TGTGCCAGCAGCCAGGGGGACGAGCAGTACTTC. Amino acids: CASSQGDEQYF.

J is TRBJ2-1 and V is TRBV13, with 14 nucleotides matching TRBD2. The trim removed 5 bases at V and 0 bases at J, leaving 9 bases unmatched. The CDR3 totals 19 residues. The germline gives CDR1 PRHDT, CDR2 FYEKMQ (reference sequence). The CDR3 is CASSQAGLAGDPSYNEQFF. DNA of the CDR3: TGTGCCAGCAGCCAAGCGGGACTAGCGGGAGACCCCTCCTACAATGAGCAGTTCTTC.

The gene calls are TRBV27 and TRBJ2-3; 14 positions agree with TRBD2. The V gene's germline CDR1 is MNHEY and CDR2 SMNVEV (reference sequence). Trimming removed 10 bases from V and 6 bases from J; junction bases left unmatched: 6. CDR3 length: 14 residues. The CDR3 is CATSGLAGADTQYF. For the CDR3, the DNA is TGTGCCACTTCGGGACTAGCGGGAGCGGATACGCAGTATTTT.

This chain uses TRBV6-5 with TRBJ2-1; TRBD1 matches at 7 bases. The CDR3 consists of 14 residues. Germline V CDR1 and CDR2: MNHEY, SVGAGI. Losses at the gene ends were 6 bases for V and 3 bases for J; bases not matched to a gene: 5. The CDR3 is CASRGQAFYNEQFF. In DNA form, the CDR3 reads TGTGCCAGCAGAGGACAGGCCTTCTACAATGAGCAGTTCTTC.

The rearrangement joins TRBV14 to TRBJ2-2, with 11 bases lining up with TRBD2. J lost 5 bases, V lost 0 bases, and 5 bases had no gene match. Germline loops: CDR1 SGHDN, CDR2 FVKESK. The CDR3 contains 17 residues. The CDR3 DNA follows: TGTGCCAGCAGCCAAGATCGAGCTAGCGGGAGGACCGGGGAGCTGTTTTTT. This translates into CASSQDRASGRTGELFF.

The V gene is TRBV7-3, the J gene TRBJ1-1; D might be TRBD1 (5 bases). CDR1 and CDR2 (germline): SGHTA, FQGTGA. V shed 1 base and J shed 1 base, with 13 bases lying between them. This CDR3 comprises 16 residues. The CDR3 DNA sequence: TGTGCCAGCAGCTTAATTCCAGGGATGGGGAACACTGAAGCTTTCTTT. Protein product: CASSLIPGMGNTEAFF.

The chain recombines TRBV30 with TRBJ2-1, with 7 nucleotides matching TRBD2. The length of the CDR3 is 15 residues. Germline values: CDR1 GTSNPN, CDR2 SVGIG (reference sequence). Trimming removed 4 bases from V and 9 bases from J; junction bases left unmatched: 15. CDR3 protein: CAWTTGGPRGAEQFF. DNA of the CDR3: TGTGCCTGGACCACGGGAGGCCCTAGAGGGGCTGAGCAGTTCTTC.

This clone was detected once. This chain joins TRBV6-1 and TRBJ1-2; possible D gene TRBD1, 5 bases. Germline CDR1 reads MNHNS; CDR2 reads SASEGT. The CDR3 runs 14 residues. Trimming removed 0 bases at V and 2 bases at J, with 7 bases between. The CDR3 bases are TGTGCCAGCAGTGAAGCGGGACTGAACTATGGCTACACCTTC. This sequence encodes CASSEAGLNYGYTF.

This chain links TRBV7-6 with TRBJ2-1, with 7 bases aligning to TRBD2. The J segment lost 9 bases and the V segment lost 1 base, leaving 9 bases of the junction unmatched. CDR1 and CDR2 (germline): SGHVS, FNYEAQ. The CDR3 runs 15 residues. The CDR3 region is CASSLEAGVVAEQFF. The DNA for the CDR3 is TGTGCCAGCAGCTTAGAGGCGGGAGTAGTAGCTGAGCAGTTCTTC.